This T cell receptor (beta chain) was identified during a study of blood T cell repertoires in COVID-19. Per germline, CDR1 SGHNT and CDR2 YENEEA. With 1 base clipped from V and 1 base from J, the junction kept 4 bases outside the gene matches. This CDR3 has 16 amino acids. Authors' methods: Counts of nucleated cells, estimated from reference gene primer amplification, were obtained. The table came from immunoSEQ multiplex PCR; TCRdb's copy has only in-frame clones and leaves some out. V and J calls plus clone size are reproduced from that table; the DNA served to infer D and trimming. The repertoire holds roughly 180,000 clones, with roughly 82% as singletons. The age range of participants was about 18 to 89 years, with residence in about 25 US areas. Which cohort a participant joined came from the clinical history participants gave. Cohort 3 donors were reported recovered after two negative PCRs, clearance, or symptom resolution.

The chain combines TRBV11-3 with TRBJ2-1, with 7 bases fitting TRBD2. The sequence came from a middle-aged man who had recovered from COVID-19. The sample consisted of PBMCs or T cells enriched from blood (not recorded which). The CDR3 loop reads CASSLGGGSSYNEQFF. The CDR3 DNA is TGTGCCAGCAGCTTAGGGGGCGGGAGTTCCTACAATGAGCAGTTCTTC.